A single sample is the source of the 27 T cell receptor beta chains below, sequenced in a study of post-analysis software for immune sequencing data. Findings and limits, study-wide: Elevated frequency relative to controls characterized several TRBV segments in patients, TRBV5-6, TRBV5-1 and TRBV20-1 among them.

These receptors lack a known antigen. TCR beta cDNA libraries had unique molecular identifiers. TCRdb reanalysed the PCR reads using MiXCR and keeps one entry per CDR3 protein. The data show 550,000 to 700,000 distinct CDR3 sequences, with about 40% seen just once and 1.5% to 2% held by the top ten. The sample was blood. The receptors were sampled from a girl aged 10-17 years with multiple sclerosis.

The chain has TRBV3-1 and TRBJ2-1; either TRBD1 or TRBD2 may supply D (6 bases each). V was clipped by 0 bases and J by 13 bases, with 10 bases between them. Germline V lookup: CDR1 LGHDT, CDR2 YNNKEL (reference sequence). This CDR3 region has 12 residues. CDR3 in amino acids: CASSQERGPQFF. The CDR3 DNA is TGTGCCAGCAGCCAAGAACGGGGGCCCCAGTTCTTC.

This clonotype was counted a single time. V gene TRBV11-2 combines with J gene TRBJ2-1, with TRBD1 matching 8 bases. V lost 2 bases, J lost 8 bases, and 5 bases stayed unmatched. Per germline, CDR1 SGHAT and CDR2 FQNNGV. This CDR3 comprises 14 residues. The CDR3 spells CASSLTGGPHEQFF. CDR3 sequence (DNA): TGTGCCAGCAGCTTAACAGGGGGACCCCATGAGCAGTTCTTC. Filled out from reference TRBV11-2 and TRBJ2-1, the complete variable domain reads EAGVAQSPRYKIIEKRQSVAFWCNPISGHATLYWYQQILGQGPKLLIQFQNNGVVDDSQLPKDRFSAERLKGVDSTLKIQPAKLEDSAVYLCASSLTGGPHEQFFGPGTRLTVL.

This clonotype appeared a few times. The chain has TRBV11-3 and TRBJ2-1, with 11 nucleotides matching TRBD1. The CDR3 is 15 residues long. CDR1 is SGHNT, CDR2 YENEEA, per germline. V shed 3 bases and J 6 bases; nucleotides not matched to a gene: 4. In DNA form, the CDR3 reads TGTGCCAGCAGCTTTACCGGGACAGGGGGCAATGAGCAGTTCTTC. This sequence encodes CASSFTGTGGNEQFF. Looking up the rest from reference TRBV11-3 and TRBJ2-1 gives the full variable domain: EAGVVQSPRYKIIEKKQPVAFWCNPISGHNTLYWYLQNLGQGPELLIRYENEEAVDDSQLPKDRFSAERLKGVDSTLKIQPAELGDSAVYLCASSFTGTGGNEQFFGPGTRLTVL.

This sequence joins TRBV7-6 and TRBJ2-3; the D call may be TRBD1 or TRBD2 (5 bases each). The CDR3 extends over 13 amino acids. Germline CDR1 is SGHVS and CDR2 is FNYEAQ. Trimming cost V 0 bases and J 7 bases, with 8 bases left between them. The CDR3 DNA reads as TGTGCCAGCAGCTTAGCCGGGGCATATACGCAGTATTTT. It is translated as CASSLAGAYTQYF.

This clonotype was picked up a small number of times. V is TRBV5-1 and J is TRBJ2-5; D is ambiguous. The J call could be wrong; TRBJ2-7 is a better fit for the DNA end. The CDR3 totals 13 residues. The germline V gene has CDR1 SGHRS and CDR2 YFSETQ. The CDR3 bases are TGCGCCAGCAGCTTATCCCCTTTAGGCGAGCAGTACTTC. Translated: CASSLSPLGEQYF.

A few counts support this clonotype. The chain has TRBV20-1 and TRBJ2-1, with 7 nucleotides matching TRBD1. Germline values: CDR1 DFQATT, CDR2 SNEGSKA (reference sequence). J gave up 8 bases and V 6 bases, and 13 bases lay outside the gene matches. The CDR3 sequence is 14 residues long. The CDR3 DNA is TGCAGTGCGCCCGACAGGGATCTAGGCGATGAGCAGTTCTTC. It encodes CSAPDRDLGDEQFF.

The genes are TRBV12-3 or TRBV12-4 and TRBJ2-7; 7 positions agree with TRBD2. CDR3 length: 16 residues. V gave up 0 bases and J gave up 4 bases; unmatched junction bases: 9. CDR3 sequence: CASSLADQGLSYEQYF. DNA for the CDR3: TGTGCCAGCAGTTTAGCCGACCAGGGACTATCGTACGAGCAGTACTTC.

This clonotype has only a few counts. This chain links TRBV7-9 with TRBJ2-1, with unresolved D. The V end lost 7 bases, the J end lost 4 bases, and 17 bases lay between the germline ends. Germline CDR1 and CDR2: SEHNR and FQNEAQ (reference sequence). The CDR3 contains 15 residues. DNA for the CDR3: TGTGCCAGCATCGTTACTACCCAGACTTACAATGAGCAGTTCTTC. Translation: CASIVTTQTYNEQFF.

The V and J genes are TRBV27 and TRBJ1-2; D is possibly TRBD1 (6 bases). Germline-derived CDR1 and CDR2 are MNHEY and SMNVEV (reference sequence). CDR3 length: 14 residues. The V end was cut by 2 bases, the J end by 6 bases, with 13 bases between. The CDR3 sequence is CASSLNVGGDGYTF. The DNA of the CDR3 is TGTGCCAGCAGTTTAAATGTAGGGGGGGATGGCTACACCTTC.

The table lists this clonotype with a few counts. The rearrangement uses TRBV28 and TRBJ2-1; the match to TRBD2 covers 12 bases. There are 16 residues in the CDR3. After removal of 5 bases from V and 8 bases from J, the junction contained 10 bases not matched to a gene. Germline V gene data show CDR1 as MDHEN and CDR2 as SYDVKM. The CDR3 nucleotides are TGTGCCAGCAGTACAAGACTAGCGGGAGTTGGCGATGAGCAGTTCTTC. Translated, it gives CASSTRLAGVGDEQFF.

This chain joins TRBV9 and TRBJ1-5, with D uncertain. Germline V gene lookup returns CDR1 SGDLS and CDR2 YYNGEE. The germline V and J ends were trimmed by 4 bases and 3 bases, with 14 bases remaining between them. The CDR3 totals 15 residues. CDR3 nucleotide sequence: TGTGCCAGCAGCCCCGCGGCAGGCTTCAATCAGCCCCAGCATTTT. Amino acids: CASSPAAGFNQPQHF.

This clonotype was seen a few times. The genes are TRBV6-5 and TRBJ1-5, with D possibly TRBD1 on 6 matching bases. In germline, CDR1 is MNHEY, CDR2 SVGAGI. The length of the CDR3 is 15 residues. V was cut by 5 bases and J by 5 bases, with 16 bases left in between. The CDR3 region is CASSPDPRGHQPQHF. The CDR3 region has the DNA TGTGCCAGCAGTCCCGACCCCAGGGGTCATCAGCCCCAGCATTTT.

The chain joins TRBV29-1 to TRBJ1-4, with 7 bases aligning to TRBD1. The trim removed 6 bases at V and 8 bases at J, leaving 18 bases unmatched. CDR1 is SQVTM and CDR2 is ANQGSEA in the germline V gene. The CDR3 runs 16 residues. The CDR3 nucleotides are TGCAGCGTCGGAAATTACCGGGACAGAGGAATCGAAAAACTGTTTTTT. Protein: CSVGNYRDRGIEKLFF.

CDR3 amino acids: CASSLRRARAILPGETQYF. CDR3 DNA sequence: TGTGCCAGCAGCTTACGGCGGGCACGGGCTATACTCCCAGGCGAGACCCAGTACTTC. The V gene is TRBV7-9, the J gene TRBJ2-7; possible D gene TRBD2, 5 bases. TRBJ2-5 explains the end of the DNA better; the J call may be wrong. Germline V gene sequence: CDR1 SEHNR, CDR2 FQNEAQ (reference sequence). This CDR3 comprises 19 residues.

The CDR3 DNA sequence: TGTGCCAGCAGCTCGACAGGGCTAGGGAATGAGCAGTTCTTC. Its protein product is CASSSTGLGNEQFF. The chain carries TRBV7-3 and TRBJ2-1, with 7 nucleotides matching TRBD1. The junction had 7 bases not matched to a gene; V was cut back by 4 bases and J by 7 bases. This CDR3 has 14 amino acids. Germline CDR1 reads SGHTA; CDR2 reads FQGTGA. Supplemented by reference TRBV7-3 and TRBJ2-1, the full variable domain reads GAGVSQTPSNKVTEKGKYVELRCDPISGHTALYWYRQSLGQGPEFLIYFQGTGAADDSGLPNDRFFAVRPEGSVSTLKIQRTERGDSAVYLCASSSTGLGNEQFFGPGTRLTVL.

The chain recombines TRBV11-2 with TRBJ2-1; weak D call: TRBD1 (5 bases). Germline V gene sequence: CDR1 SGHAT, CDR2 FQNNGV. CDR3 length equals 11 residues. Trimming pared 5 bases from V and 10 bases from J, leaving 9 bases between. CDR3 in amino acids: CASSVQDEQFF. CDR3 DNA: TGTGCCAGCAGCGTACAGGACGAGCAGTTCTTC. Variable domain in full (rest from reference TRBV11-2 and TRBJ2-1): EAGVAQSPRYKIIEKRQSVAFWCNPISGHATLYWYQQILGQGPKLLIQFQNNGVVDDSQLPKDRFSAERLKGVDSTLKIQPAKLEDSAVYLCASSVQDEQFFGPGTRLTVL.

Many counts were recorded for this clonotype. The rearrangement links TRBV7-2 to TRBJ2-3; the D gene could be TRBD1 or TRBD2 (7 bases each). CDR1 and CDR2 from the germline V gene are SGHTA and FQGNSA. The CDR3 is 16 amino acids. With 2 bases removed from V and 0 bases from J, the gap between germline ends came to 12 bases. The CDR3, as DNA: TGTGCCAGCAGCTTAAGGCAGGGGGGGAGCACAGATACGCAGTATTTT. As protein: CASSLRQGGSTDTQYF.

The rearrangement joins TRBV2 to TRBJ2-5; a weak D match, TRBD2 (5 bases). Trimming took off 4 bases at V and 6 bases at J, with 9 bases between the two ends. CDR1 is SNHLY, CDR2 FYNNEI, per germline. The CDR3 consists of 12 residues. This chain's CDR3 is CASSGLAQTQYF. The CDR3 bases are TGTGCCAGCAGTGGGCTAGCACAGACCCAGTACTTC.

This clonotype was counted a single time. This chain links TRBV20-1 with TRBJ1-2; 11 positions agree with TRBD1. With V trimmed by 3 bases and J by 3 bases, 0 bases remained unmatched. In germline, CDR1 is DFQATT, CDR2 SNEGSKA (reference sequence). This CDR3 is 13 amino acids long. This CDR3 reads CSARDRGHYGYTF. The CDR3 coding sequence is TGCAGTGCTAGGGACAGGGGGCACTATGGCTACACCTTC.

V is TRBV12-3 or TRBV12-4 and J is TRBJ2-7; 7 bases line up with TRBD2. This CDR3 spans 17 amino acids. Losses at the gene ends were 5 bases for V and 1 base for J; bases not matched to a gene: 14. CDR3 residues: CASSVSSGTVSSYEQYF. CDR3 nucleotide sequence: TGTGCCAGCAGTGTATCTAGCGGAACCGTATCTTCCTACGAGCAGTACTTC.

The chain carries TRBV20-1 and TRBJ2-3; 8 bases map to TRBD2. The trim removed 1 base at V and 3 bases at J, leaving 6 bases unmatched. The CDR3 contains 15 residues. Germline-derived CDR1 and CDR2 are DFQATT and SNEGSKA (reference sequence). The CDR3 reads CSARVGGGETDTQYF. Written as DNA, the CDR3 is TGCAGTGCTAGAGTCGGGGGGGGAGAAACAGATACGCAGTATTTT.

Regarding this clonotype: A junction end diverges from the germline sequence, so it may reflect a read error. This rearrangement joins TRBV12-3 or TRBV12-4 to TRBJ2-5; tentative D call: TRBD2 (6 bases). The tail of the sequence fits TRBJ2-7 better, so the J call may be wrong. The CDR3 runs 15 residues. The CDR3 sequence is CASSYRDSVIDEQYF. Here the CDR3 DNA reads TGCGCCAGCAGTTACCGGGACTCCGTGATTGACGAGCAGTACTTC.

This clonotype was found a few times. The chain carries TRBV6-2 or TRBV6-3 and TRBJ2-1; tentatively, D is TRBD1 or TRBD2 (6 bases each). Germline V gene data show CDR1 as MNHEY and CDR2 as SVGEGT. CDR3 size: 16 residues. Trimming removed 4 bases from V and 4 bases from J, with 17 bases in between. The CDR3 sequence: CASSSPEGGYYNEQFF. The CDR3 nucleotides are TGTGCCAGCAGTTCCCCCGAGGGGGGATATTACAATGAGCAGTTCTTC.

This clonotype was seen once. The rearrangement joins TRBV12-3 or TRBV12-4 to TRBJ2-3; 10 bases are a match to TRBD1. CDR3 length: 17 residues. V lost 4 bases to trimming and J lost 4 bases; unmatched junction nucleotides: 11. CDR3 coding DNA: TGTGCCAGCAGTTCAGGGACAGGGGCCTTGAGCGCAGATACGCAGTATTTT. It translates to CASSSGTGALSADTQYF.

The gene calls are TRBV19 and TRBJ2-6; D perhaps matches TRBD2 (8 bases). The CDR3 consists of 18 residues. V was trimmed by 5 bases and J by 2 bases, leaving 19 bases between them. Germline loops: CDR1 LNHDA, CDR2 SQIVND (reference sequence). CDR3 sequence (DNA): TGTGCCAGTAGTTCCCGGGAGGGGGCTTCCCCTGGGGCCAACGTCCTGACTTTC. This sequence encodes CASSSREGASPGANVLTF. The full variable domain, its missing parts supplied by reference TRBV19 and TRBJ2-6, is DGGITQSPKYLFRKEGQNVTLSCEQNLNHDAMYWYRQDPGQGLRLIYYSQIVNDFQKGDIAEGYSVSREKKESFPLTVTSAQKNPTAFYLCASSSREGASPGANVLTFGAGSRLTVL.

This clonotype was recorded a few times. This chain joins TRBV12-3 or TRBV12-4 and TRBJ1-5; 10 positions agree with TRBD1. The CDR3 sequence is 15 residues long. The J segment lost 4 bases and the V segment lost 3 bases, leaving 3 bases of the junction unmatched. CDR3 sequence reads: CASSFRDRGNQPQHF. CDR3 DNA sequence: TGTGCCAGCAGTTTCCGGGACAGGGGTAATCAGCCCCAGCATTTT.

The chain has TRBV28 and TRBJ2-2; 9 bases are a match to TRBD2. CDR3 size: 16 residues. CDR1 is MDHEN, CDR2 SYDVKM, per germline. V shed 5 bases, J shed 6 bases, and the junction held 10 bases outside the gene matches. CDR3 DNA sequence: TGTGCCAGCAGTCCATCTCTAGCGGGAACGGCCGGGGAGCTGTTTTTT. Translating gives CASSPSLAGTAGELFF. The full variable domain, rest sourced from reference TRBV28 and TRBJ2-2, is DVKVTQSSRYLVKRTGEKVFLECVQDMDHENMFWYRQDPGLGLRLIYFSYDVKMKEKGDIPEGYSVSREKKERFSLILESASTNQTSMYLCASSPSLAGTAGELFFGEGSRLTVL.